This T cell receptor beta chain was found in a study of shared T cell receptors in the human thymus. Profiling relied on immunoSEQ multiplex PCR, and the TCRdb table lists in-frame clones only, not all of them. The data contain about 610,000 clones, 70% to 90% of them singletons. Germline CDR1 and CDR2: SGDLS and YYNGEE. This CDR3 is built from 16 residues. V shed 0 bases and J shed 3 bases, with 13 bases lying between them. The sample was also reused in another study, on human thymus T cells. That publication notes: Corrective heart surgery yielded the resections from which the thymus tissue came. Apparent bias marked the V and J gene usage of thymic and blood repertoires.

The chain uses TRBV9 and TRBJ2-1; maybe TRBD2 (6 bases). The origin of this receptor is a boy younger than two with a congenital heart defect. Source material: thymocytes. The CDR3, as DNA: TGTGCCAGCAGCGTAGGCCGGGGGAGCGGCTACAATGAGCAGTTCTTC. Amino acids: CASSVGRGSGYNEQFF.